Below are 7 T cell receptor beta chains sequenced from a single sample in a study of cytomegalovirus exposure and HLA in healthy donors. PCR used 60 Vbeta primers and 13 Jbeta primers. The method was immunoSEQ multiplex PCR; TCRdb's version includes in-frame clones alone and lacks a portion of them. The table includes around 150,000 clones, more than 65% detected once. Sequences were obtained from PBMCs. The receptors stem from a man aged 50 to 60 in good health and CMV-seropositive.

The chain carries TRBV5-4 and TRBJ2-2; tentatively, D is TRBD2 (5 bases). This CDR3 comprises 14 residues. V lost 4 bases and J 6 bases, leaving 13 bases between the germline ends. Germline CDR1 is SGHNT and CDR2 is YYREEE (reference sequence). The CDR3 protein is CASSPAGLSGELFF. CDR3 DNA sequence: TGTGCCAGCAGCCCGGCGGGCCTTTCCGGGGAGCTGTTTTTT. The full variable domain, with the rest looked up from reference TRBV5-4 and TRBJ2-2, is ETGVTQSPTHLIKTRGQQVTLRCSSQSGHNTVSWYQQALGQGPQFIFQYYREEENGRGNFPPRFSGLQFPNYSSELNVNALELDDSALYLCASSPAGLSGELFFGEGSRLTVL.

This sequence joins TRBV11-2 and TRBJ1-3; D is perhaps TRBD1 (6 bases). The CDR3 has 16 residues. Germline V gives CDR1 SGHAT, CDR2 FQNNGV. Between the trimmed V and J ends, which lost 4 bases and 0 bases, there was a span of 13 bases. Here the CDR3 reads CASSSRTVYSGNTIYF. CDR3 in DNA: TGTGCCAGCAGCTCCCGGACAGTTTACTCTGGAAACACCATATATTTT.

The rearrangement links TRBV4-1 to TRBJ2-2, with 7 bases fitting TRBD2. Germline V gene sequence: CDR1 MGHRA, CDR2 YSYEKL. CDR3 length equals 17 residues. V lost 1 base and J lost 4; bases outside the gene matches: 9. CDR3 loop: CASSQGYPGGGTGELFF. CDR3 DNA: TGCGCCAGCAGCCAAGGGTATCCGGGAGGCGGCACCGGGGAGCTGTTTTTT.

The V call is TRBV10-3, the J call TRBJ1-2, with D perhaps matching TRBD1 (5 bases). The CDR3 contains 14 residues. V lost 2 bases to trimming and J lost 2 bases, with 9 bases between them. Germline lookup yields CDR1 ENHRY and CDR2 SYGVKD. CDR3 residues: CAISETDRNYGYTF. The CDR3 nucleotides read TGTGCCATCAGTGAGACCGACAGAAACTATGGCTACACCTTC.

CDR3 sequence reads: CASSEQRPTSGIMDTQYF. CDR3 DNA sequence: TGTGCCAGCAGCGAACAGAGACCGACTAGCGGGATTATGGATACGCAGTATTTT. This chain links TRBV2 with TRBJ2-3; TRBD2 agrees at 11 bases. CDR1 SNHLY and CDR2 FYNNEI come from the germline V gene. V lost 6 bases to trimming and J lost 6 bases; unmatched junction nucleotides: 17. The CDR3 has 18 amino acids.

The chain carries TRBV7-9 and TRBJ1-2, with D hard to call. This CDR3 contains 11 residues. Deletions cut 0 bases from V and 6 bases from J, with 2 bases between. The V gene's germline CDR1 is SEHNR and CDR2 FQNEAQ (reference sequence). The CDR3 region has the DNA TGTGCCAGCAGCTTAGCCGATGGCTACACCTTC. Translated: CASSLADGYTF. The variable domain in full, with the rest retrieved from reference TRBV7-9 and TRBJ1-2, is DTGVSQNPRHKITKRGQNVTFRCDPISEHNRLYWYRQTLGQGPEFLTYFQNEAQLEKSRLLSDRFSAERPKGSFSTLEIQRTEQGDSAMYLCASSLADGYTFGSGTRLTVV.

This clone has only a few counts. The gene calls are TRBV4-1 and TRBJ2-7; D is perhaps TRBD1 (7 bases). This CDR3 has 16 amino acids. V was clipped by 0 bases and J by 2 bases, with 14 bases between them. CDR1 MGHRA and CDR2 YSYEKL come from the germline V gene. CDR3 in amino acids: CASSQEFGGTAYEQYF. The DNA for the CDR3 is TGCGCCAGCAGCCAAGAATTTGGAGGGACAGCCTACGAGCAGTACTTC.